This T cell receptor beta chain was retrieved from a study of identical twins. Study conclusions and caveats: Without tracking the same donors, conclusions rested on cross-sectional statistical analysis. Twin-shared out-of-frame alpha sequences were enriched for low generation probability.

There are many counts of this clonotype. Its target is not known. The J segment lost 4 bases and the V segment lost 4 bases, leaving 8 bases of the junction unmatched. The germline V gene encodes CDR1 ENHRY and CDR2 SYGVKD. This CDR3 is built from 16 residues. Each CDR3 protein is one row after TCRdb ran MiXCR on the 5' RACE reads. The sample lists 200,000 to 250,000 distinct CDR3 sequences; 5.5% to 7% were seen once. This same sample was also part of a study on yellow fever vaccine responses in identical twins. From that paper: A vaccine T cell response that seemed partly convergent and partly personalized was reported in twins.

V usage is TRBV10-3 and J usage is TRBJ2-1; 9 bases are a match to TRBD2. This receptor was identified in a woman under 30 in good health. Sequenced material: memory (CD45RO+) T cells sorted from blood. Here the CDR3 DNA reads TGTGCCATCAGTGGGAATAGCGGGGGCTTTTACAATGAGCAGTTCTTC. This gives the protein CAISGNSGGFYNEQFF.